This T cell receptor beta chain derives from a study of shared clonotypes between healthy human individuals (dated by TCRdb to about 2020). Regarding the research as a whole: A few men and two women, aged 18 to 49 years, made up the cohort. To estimate repertoire size and how much clonotypes are shared between individuals, the study performed deep sequencing of blood TCR repertoires from 4 to 6 healthy adults. Between about 0.8 and 9 billion PBMCs per donor were obtained by leukapheresis. To increase sequencing depth and limit assay-specific biases, different laboratories used diverse techniques to prepare libraries and sequence TCR repertoires. Per donor, three plates each were used for CD4 naive and CD4 memory, two for CD8 naive, and one for CD8 memory. Summary of the overall study and its limitations: Based on pairwise subsampling, the degree of clonotype sharing among donors was expected to be affected by sequencing depth. Clonotypes shared by all four sorted-subset donors showed higher generation probabilities than non-shared clonotypes. Rarefaction of sorted-subset datasets indicated incomplete sequencing despite the large sequencing depth. The genetic and exposure-history diversity represented was limited by the small number of donors. Larger estimated clonotype richness was generally found for naive subsets than for memory subsets. Across four donors, about 4.5% of naive CD4, more than 3% of naive CD8, 2.3% of memory CD4, and approximately 0.4% of memory CD8 clonotypes were shared. Sampling was restricted to blood, and TCR repertoires in tissue are likely to differ from TCR repertoires in blood.

About this clone: No antigen is known for it. No per-base quality is available; no much larger clone lies one base away.

The germline V gene encodes CDR1 SGHVS and CDR2 FNYEAQ. From the cysteine through the phenylalanine, the CDR3 covers 14 amino acids. Kept here is only the CDR3 DNA, which spans 42 bases and is read in frame from base 1. The junction shows trimming of 3 bases on V and 2 bases on J, plus 8 bases between the germline ends. TCR CDR3 regions were amplified from genomic DNA by multiplex PCR using the deep immunoSEQ assay. Extracted genomic DNA from each cell subset was distributed evenly across all wells of several immunoSEQ 96-well plates, and each plate was treated as a replicate. For sorted subsets, 200 ng of genomic DNA, equivalent to 25,000 to 35,000 T cell genomes, went into each replicate PCR. The purified libraries were quantified using a Qubit 3.0 fluorometer, sized with a Bioanalyzer 2100, and then quantified again using the KAPA Library Quantification kit. Every immunoSEQ 96-well plate was sequenced on a dedicated single-read 150-cycle Illumina NextSeq 550 flow cell. Concerning the study's data processing: Because the immunoSEQ output held only junctional sequences and lacked quality scores, the filtering could not match the filtering applied to full-length reads. Sequences were annotated with PyIR, a Python wrapper for IgBLAST v1.9, using IMGT germline references to assign V/J genes and CDR3. Reads were filtered out if the reads had weak V/J assignments (E-value above 1e-6), no CDR3, stop codons, out-of-frame junctions, or ambiguous translated residues. V3J clonotypes were defined as sequences sharing an identical inferred V gene, J gene, and CDR3 amino acid sequence. Percentage overlap between repertoires was calculated by dividing the number of shared unique clonotypes by the size of the smaller repertoire. Repertoire richness was assessed with RTK rarefaction, the Chao1 estimator, and Recon v2.1 estimates of unobserved clonotypes. For all TCRbeta clonotypes obtained by the gDNA method from four donors, generation probabilities were computed with OLGA. TCRdb re-hosts the immuneACCESS table, in-frame sequences only. Its copies lack some clones; in the studies checked, an unresolved V gene accounts for under half of them, and the cause for the rest is not known. For V, J and clone size, that table is used; D and trimming come from the DNA. This sample holds a few hundred thousand clones; approximately 97% were observed only once. Around 0.06% of the sample rests with the top ten.

The donors were healthy, HIV-negative adults with no recently reported acute infections or vaccinations. All donors were Caucasian adults living in Nashville, Tennessee, USA. Magnetic negative selection was used to enrich CD4+ T cells, after which naive cells were positively selected on CD45RA and the negative fraction became the memory subset. Blood was obtained by leukapheresis, after which PBMCs were separated by Ficoll-Histopaque density gradient centrifugation and cryopreserved in liquid nitrogen vapor phase. Purity and quantity of every magnetically sorted T cell population were checked by analytical flow cytometry. Each sorted fraction had its genomic DNA isolated and then quantified by UV absorbance on a Nanodrop 2000c.

The origin of this receptor is a young woman in good health. Sequenced input: naive CD4+ T cells sorted from blood. Read against the paper, the sample's cell subset or site label means: CD45RA+ positively selected. The V gene is TRBV7-6 and the J gene is TRBJ1-5; the D segment could be TRBD1, given 6 matching bases. CDR3 reads: CASSFRGRNQPQHF. At the DNA level, the sequence is TGTGCCAGCAGCTTCAGGGGCCGCAATCAGCCCCAGCATTTT.